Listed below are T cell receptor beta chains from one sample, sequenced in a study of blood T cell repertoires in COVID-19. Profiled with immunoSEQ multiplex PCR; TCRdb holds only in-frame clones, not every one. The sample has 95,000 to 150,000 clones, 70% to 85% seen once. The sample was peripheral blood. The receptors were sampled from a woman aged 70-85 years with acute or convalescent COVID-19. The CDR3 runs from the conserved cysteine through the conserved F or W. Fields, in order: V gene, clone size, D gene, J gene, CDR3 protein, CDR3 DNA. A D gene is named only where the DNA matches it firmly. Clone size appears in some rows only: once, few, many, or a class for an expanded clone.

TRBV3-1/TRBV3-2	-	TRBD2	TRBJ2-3	CASSQERLAGGPETDTQYF	TGTGCCAGCAGCCAAGAGAGGCTAGCGGGGGGGCCAGAGACAGATACGCAGTATTTT
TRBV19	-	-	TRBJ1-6	CASSLSQQFWPLHF	TGTGCCAGTAGTTTAAGTCAACAGTTCTGGCCCCTCCACTTT
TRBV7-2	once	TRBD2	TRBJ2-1	CASSLLAGGPDEQFF	TGTGCCAGCAGCTTACTAGCGGGGGGGCCGGATGAGCAGTTCTTC
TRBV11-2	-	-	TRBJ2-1	CASSLEPGAIEFF	TGTGCCAGCAGCTTAGAGCCAGGGGCTATTGAGTTCTTC
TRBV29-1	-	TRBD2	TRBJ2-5	CSVAGEYEETQYF	TGCAGCGTAGCGGGGGAGTACGAAGAGACCCAGTACTTC
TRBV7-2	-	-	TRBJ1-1	CASSLEANTEAFF	TGTGCCAGCAGCTTAGAAGCGAACACTGAAGCTTTCTTT
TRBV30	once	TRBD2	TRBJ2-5	CAWNLLAEETQYF	TGTGCCTGGAACCTGCTAGCGGAAGAGACCCAGTACTTC
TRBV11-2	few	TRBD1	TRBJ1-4	CASSFIYRGATTTNEKLFF	TGTGCCAGCAGCTTCATTTACAGGGGGGCCACTACAACTAATGAAAAACTGTTTTTT
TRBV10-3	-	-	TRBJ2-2	CAITGDTFSNTGELFF	TGTGCCATCACCGGGGACACCTTTTCGAACACCGGGGAGCTGTTTTTT
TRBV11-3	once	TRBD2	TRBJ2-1	CASSLVSPGRDNEQFF	TGTGCCAGCAGCTTAGTGTCGCCAGGGAGGGACAATGAGCAGTTCTTC
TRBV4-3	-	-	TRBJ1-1	CASSPNGGTMNTEAFF	TGCGCCAGCAGCCCAAATGGGGGGACCATGAACACTGAAGCTTTCTTT
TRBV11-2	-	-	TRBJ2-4	CASSLGEGESQYF	TGTGCCAGCAGCTTAGGGGAAGGGGAATCGCAGTACTTC
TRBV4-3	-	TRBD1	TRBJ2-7	CASSQVGQGQYEQYF	TGCGCCAGCAGCCAAGTAGGACAGGGGCAGTACGAGCAGTACTTC
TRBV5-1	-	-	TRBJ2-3	CASSLGRGDTQYF	TGCGCCAGCAGCTTGGGTCGGGGGGATACGCAGTATTTT
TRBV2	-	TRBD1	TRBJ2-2	CASSLIGTANTGELFF	TGTGCCAGCAGCCTCATCGGGACAGCGAACACCGGGGAGCTGTTTTTT
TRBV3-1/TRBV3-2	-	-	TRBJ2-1	CASSHPPGGHSYNEQFF	TGTGCCAGCAGCCATCCTCCAGGGGGGCATTCCTACAATGAGCAGTTCTTC
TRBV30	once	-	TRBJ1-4	CAWSVRGARANEKLFF	TGTGCCTGGAGTGTACGGGGGGCGAGGGCTAATGAAAAACTGTTTTTT
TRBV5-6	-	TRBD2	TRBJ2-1	CASSSKTAGRGGYNEQFF	TGTGCCAGCAGTTCTAAAACAGCTGGGCGGGGGGGCTACAATGAGCAGTTCTTC
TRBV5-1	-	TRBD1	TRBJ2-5	CASSLATGTGAQETQYF	TGCGCCAGCAGCTTGGCAACCGGGACAGGGGCCCAAGAGACCCAGTACTTC
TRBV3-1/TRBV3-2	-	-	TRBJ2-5	CASSQREETQYF	TGTGCCAGCAGCCAACGGGAGGAGACCCAGTACTTC
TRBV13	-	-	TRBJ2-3	CASSLVGGVGTDTQYF	TGTGCCAGCAGCTTAGTAGGCGGGGTTGGTACAGATACGCAGTATTTT
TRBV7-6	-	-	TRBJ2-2	CASSLGGREELFF	TGTGCCAGCAGCTTAGGGGGCAGAGAGGAGCTGTTTTTT
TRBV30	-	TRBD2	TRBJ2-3	CAWSERTSGGNTDTQYF	TGTGCCTGGAGTGAGAGGACTAGCGGGGGCAACACAGATACGCAGTATTTT
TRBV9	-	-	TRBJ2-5	CASSVEAGRRGETQYF	TGTGCCAGCAGCGTAGAAGCAGGGAGAAGGGGGGAGACCCAGTACTTC
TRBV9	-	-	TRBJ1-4	CASSTSTNEKLFF	TGTGCCAGCAGCACTTCAACTAATGAAAAACTGTTTTTT
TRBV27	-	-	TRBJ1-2	CASSLWGGGVYGYTF	TGTGCCAGCAGTTTGTGGGGGGGAGGCGTCTATGGCTACACCTTC
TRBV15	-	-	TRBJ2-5	CATSRDRGAGETQYF	TGTGCCACCAGCAGAGATCGGGGGGCGGGAGAGACCCAGTACTTC
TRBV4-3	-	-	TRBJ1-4	CASSQAFNEKLFF	TGCGCCAGCAGCCAAGCGTTTAATGAAAAACTGTTTTTT
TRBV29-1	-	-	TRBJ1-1	CSVALRVGYTEAFF	TGCAGCGTTGCGCTCCGGGTTGGGTACACTGAAGCTTTCTTT